Reported below is one TCR beta chain. It lacks a known antigen. The record has no base qualities; no much larger clone is one base away. TCR cDNA was synthesized by 5'RACE template switching, which introduced a universal primer site and unique molecular identifiers. cDNA synthesis was primed from both the TCR alpha and TCR beta constant segments. Two PCR steps were used to amplify libraries, with sample barcodes and sequencing adapters being added in the second step. Libraries were sequenced on Illumina HiSeq 2500 (2x100 bp) or NovaSeq (2x150 bp). The original methods were these. Demultiplexing of reads and collapsing into UMI consensus sequences were performed with MIGEC, and V(D)J alignment was carried out with MiXCR. Clonotypes responding to the vaccine were identified with edgeR on replicate PBMC samples, with the criteria of FDR below 0.01 and a log2 fold change above 5 up to day 15. Bulk clonotypes were assigned CD4 or CD8 identity according to which sequenced CD4 or CD8 repertoire held them at higher abundance. Through fastp at Q25 and MiXCR, TCRdb rebuilt clones from the public reads, retaining in-frame beta chains. CDR3 protein sequences are deduplicated, and each keeps its most common genes and DNA. The V and J calls shown here were made by TCRdb, not taken from the authors' results. This sample lists a few hundred thousand distinct CDR3 sequences; about a fifth were detected once. Over 11% of the sample is taken by the ten largest.

The sample originates from a study of T cells after yellow fever vaccination (dated by TCRdb to between 2017 and 2020). With regard to the full study: The SMART-Seq v4 Ultra Low Input RNA kit was used to prepare libraries from fractions with low cell numbers. To track T-cell clones before and after primary and booster YFV17D yellow fever vaccination, bulk TCR alpha and beta repertoires were sequenced longitudinally. The cohort comprised two healthy male donors, one aged 18 to 29 and one aged 30 to 40 years. Blood was collected at multiple timepoints before and after primary and secondary immunization, and bulk PBMC replicates and cell subsets were isolated. What the work shows at the level of the full study, not this receptor alone: Compared with the primary T-cell response, the secondary T-cell response was weaker but faster, peaking on day 5 rather than day 15. Because abundant contaminating clonotypes from the bulk population could be contained in FACS-sorted repertoires, computational filtering was required. A small fraction of clonotypes appeared in both the CD4 and CD8 compartments, likely as a result of convergent recombination. The study included only a couple of donors, which limits how far the findings can be generalized. After the booster, most clones that had expanded after primary vaccination were detected again (approximately 96% of CD4 and about 88% of CD8), suggesting broad maintenance of memory.

The germline V end is reduced by 3 bases and the J end by 4 bases; junction bases left unmatched: 7. According to the germline V gene, CDR1 reads KGHSH and CDR2 reads LQKENI. The CDR3 sequence holds 15 residues, the cysteine and phenylalanine included. The read is trimmed to its CDR3 DNA, 45 bases read in frame from base 1. In light of the paper, this sample's treatment or condition label describes: live attenuated yellow fever vaccine strain. At each blood-draw timepoint, two biological replicates of bulk PBMCs were collected. PBMCs were isolated from peripheral blood using a standard Ficoll-Paque protocol. TriZol was used to extract RNA from bulk PBMCs, from CD4 and CD8 fractions, and from dextramer-positive and dextramer-negative fractions.

Sequenced here: PBMCs, sampled 15 days after the yellow fever booster vaccination. The receptor chain draws on TRBV18 and TRBJ1-1, with 8 middle bases fitting TRBD1. This sequence was found in a man younger than 40 who received the YFV17D yellow fever vaccine. DNA sequence: TGTGCCAGCTCACCGACCCAGGGGGCGGTCACTGAAGCTTTCTTT. The translation is CASSPTQGAVTEAFF.